These 2 T cell receptor beta chains were all obtained from the same sample, sequenced in a study of tumor and adjacent non-tumor tissue in lung cancer. The library came from three nested PCR rounds adapted from ARM-PCR protocols. TCRdb used MiXCR to reprocess the multiplex PCR reads, holding one entry per CDR3 protein. This sample yields approximately 100,000 distinct CDR3 sequences, of which about 60% are seen a single time; less than 20% belongs to the top ten. The template was RNA from unsorted bulk tissue. The normal lung tissue was taken more than 3 cm from the tumor edge. Sequenced input: distant non-tumor lung tissue. These receptors all come from a man between 25 and 39 years old with non-small cell lung cancer.

On this clonotype: The CDR3 ends on some other residue instead of the conserved phenylalanine or tryptophan, so this is likely a read error. The DNA is omitted, as the CDR3 cannot be located on it reliably, and the CDR3 follows TCRdb's listing. V is TRBV11-3 and J is TRBJ2-7. The CDR3 sequence runs 12 residues, both termini included. The germline V gene has CDR1 SGHNT and CDR2 YENEEA. CDR3 region: CASSLNNYEQYS.

This clonotype was picked up a small number of times. This may be a read error: a much more frequent sequence differs by one nucleotide. This CDR3 is CASLGVDTANIGELFF. The DNA for the CDR3 is TGTGCCAGCCTCGGGGTAGACACAGCGAACATCGGGGAGCTGTTTTTT. This sequence joins TRBV6-1 and TRBJ2-2; D may be TRBD2 (5 bases). CDR1 is MNHNS, CDR2 SASEGT, per germline. The CDR3 runs 16 residues.